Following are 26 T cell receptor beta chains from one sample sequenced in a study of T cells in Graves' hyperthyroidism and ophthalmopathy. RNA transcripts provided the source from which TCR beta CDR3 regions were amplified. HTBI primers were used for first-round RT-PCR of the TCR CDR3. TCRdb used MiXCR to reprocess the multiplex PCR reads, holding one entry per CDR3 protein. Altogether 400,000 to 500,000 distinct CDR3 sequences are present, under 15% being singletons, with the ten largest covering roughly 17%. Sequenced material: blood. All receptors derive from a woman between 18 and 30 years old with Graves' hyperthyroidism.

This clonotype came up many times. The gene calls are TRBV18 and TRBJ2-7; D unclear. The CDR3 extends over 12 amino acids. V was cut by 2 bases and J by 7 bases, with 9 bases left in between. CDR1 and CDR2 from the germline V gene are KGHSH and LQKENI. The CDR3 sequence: CASSPKGEEQYV. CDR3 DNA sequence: TGTGCCAGCTCACCAAAGGGTGAGGAGCAGTACGTC.

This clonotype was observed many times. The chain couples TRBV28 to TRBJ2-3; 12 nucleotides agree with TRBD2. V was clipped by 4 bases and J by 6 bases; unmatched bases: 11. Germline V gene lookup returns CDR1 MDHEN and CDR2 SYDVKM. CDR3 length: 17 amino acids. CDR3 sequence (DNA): TGTGCCAGCAGTTCCACCCTAGCGGGAGGGCCTTGGGATACGCAGTATTTT. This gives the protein CASSSTLAGGPWDTQYF.

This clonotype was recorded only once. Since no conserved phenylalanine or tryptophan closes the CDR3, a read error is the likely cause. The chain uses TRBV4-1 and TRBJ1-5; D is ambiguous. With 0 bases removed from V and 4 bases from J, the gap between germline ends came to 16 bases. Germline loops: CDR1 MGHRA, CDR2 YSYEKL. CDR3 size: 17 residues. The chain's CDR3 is CASSQDRSWGLNQPQHL. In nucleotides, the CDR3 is TGCGCCAGCAGCCAAGATAGGTCCTGGGGTCTTAATCAGCCCCAGCATTTG.

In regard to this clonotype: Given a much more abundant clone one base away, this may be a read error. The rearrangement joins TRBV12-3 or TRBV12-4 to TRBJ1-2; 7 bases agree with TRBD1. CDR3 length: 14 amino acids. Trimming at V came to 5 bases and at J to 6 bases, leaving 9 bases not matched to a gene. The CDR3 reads CASSDYGQEDGYTF. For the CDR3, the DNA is TGTGCCAGCAGTGACTACGGACAGGAGGATGGCTACACCTTC.

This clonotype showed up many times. CDR3 protein: CASSSGQNTGELFF. In DNA form, the CDR3 reads TGTGCCAGCAGTTCAGGGCAGAACACCGGGGAGCTGTTTTTT. The chain couples TRBV28 to TRBJ2-2; possibly TRBD1 for D (5 bases). Germline CDR1 MDHEN, CDR2 SYDVKM. With 4 bases removed from V and 1 base from J, the gap between germline ends came to 7 bases. The CDR3 spans 14 residues.

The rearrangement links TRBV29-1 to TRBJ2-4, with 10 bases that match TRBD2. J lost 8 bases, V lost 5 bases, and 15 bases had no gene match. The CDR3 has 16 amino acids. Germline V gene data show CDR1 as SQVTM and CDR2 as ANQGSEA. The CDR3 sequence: CSVSQGLSGGWDIQYF. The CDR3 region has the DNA TGCAGCGTTTCTCAGGGCCTTAGCGGGGGGTGGGACATTCAGTACTTC.

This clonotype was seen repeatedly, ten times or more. CDR3 DNA: TGCGCCAGCAGACCCCGGGGCGGGGGGTCTGAAGCTTTCTTT. This sequence encodes CASRPRGGGSEAFF. The rearrangement uses TRBV5-1 and TRBJ1-1; D might be TRBD1 (5 bases). Trimming removed 5 bases at V and 6 bases at J, with 17 bases between. The CDR3 contains 14 residues. CDR1 is SGHRS and CDR2 is YFSETQ in the germline V gene.

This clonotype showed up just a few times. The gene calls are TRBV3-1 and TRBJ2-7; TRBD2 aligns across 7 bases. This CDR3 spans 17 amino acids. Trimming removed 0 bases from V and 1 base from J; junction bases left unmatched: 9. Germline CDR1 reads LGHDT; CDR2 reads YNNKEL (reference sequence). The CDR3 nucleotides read TGTGCCAGCAGCCAAGACCCAAGCAGCGGGGCATCCTACGAGCAGTACTTC. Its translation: CASSQDPSSGASYEQYF.

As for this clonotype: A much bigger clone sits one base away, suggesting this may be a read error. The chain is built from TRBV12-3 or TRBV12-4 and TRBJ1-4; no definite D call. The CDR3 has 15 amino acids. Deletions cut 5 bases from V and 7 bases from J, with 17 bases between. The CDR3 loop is CASSLRPHGGEKLFF. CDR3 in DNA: TGTGCCAGCAGTCTACGGCCCCACGGAGGTGAAAAACTGTTTTTT.

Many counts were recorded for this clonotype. The CDR3 DNA reads TGTGCCAGCAGCGTTTTGGGCAATCAGCCCCAGCATTTT. Amino acids: CASSVLGNQPQHF. This chain joins TRBV9 and TRBJ1-5, with unresolved D. Trimming stripped 2 bases from V and 2 bases from J, with 5 bases between. Germline lookup yields CDR1 SGDLS and CDR2 YYNGEE. This CDR3 has 13 amino acids. The full variable domain, rest sourced from reference TRBV9 and TRBJ1-5, is DSGVTQTPKHLITATGQRVTLRCSPRSGDLSVYWYQQSLDQGLQFLIQYYNGEERAKGNILERFSAQQFPDLHSELNLSSLELGDSALYFCASSVLGNQPQHFGDGTRLSIL.

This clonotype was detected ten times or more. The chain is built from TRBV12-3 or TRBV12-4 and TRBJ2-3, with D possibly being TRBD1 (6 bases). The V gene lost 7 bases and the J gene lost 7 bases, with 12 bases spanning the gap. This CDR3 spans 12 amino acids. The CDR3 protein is CASTRGRNTQYF. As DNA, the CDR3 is TGTGCCAGCACCAGGGGTCGGAATACGCAGTATTTT.

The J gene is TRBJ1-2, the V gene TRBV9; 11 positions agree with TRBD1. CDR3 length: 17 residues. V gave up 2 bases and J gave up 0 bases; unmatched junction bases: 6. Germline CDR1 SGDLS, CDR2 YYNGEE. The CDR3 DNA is TGTGCCAGCAGCGTCACGGGACAGGGGGGCTCTAACTATGGCTACACCTTC. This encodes CASSVTGQGGSNYGYTF.

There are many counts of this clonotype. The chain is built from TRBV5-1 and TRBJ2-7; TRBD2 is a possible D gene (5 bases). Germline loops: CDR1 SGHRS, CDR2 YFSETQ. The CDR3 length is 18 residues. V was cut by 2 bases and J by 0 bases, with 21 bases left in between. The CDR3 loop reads CASSFSNVREMLSYEQYV. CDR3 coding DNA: TGCGCCAGCAGCTTTAGTAACGTTAGGGAGATGCTCTCCTACGAGCAGTACGTC.

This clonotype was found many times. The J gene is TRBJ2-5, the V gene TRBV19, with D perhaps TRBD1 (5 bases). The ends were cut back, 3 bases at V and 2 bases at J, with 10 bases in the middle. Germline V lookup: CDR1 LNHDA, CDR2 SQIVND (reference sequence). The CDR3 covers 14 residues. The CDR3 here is CASSMGRAQETQYF. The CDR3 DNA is TGTGCCAGTAGTATGGGCAGGGCTCAAGAGACCCAGTACTTC.

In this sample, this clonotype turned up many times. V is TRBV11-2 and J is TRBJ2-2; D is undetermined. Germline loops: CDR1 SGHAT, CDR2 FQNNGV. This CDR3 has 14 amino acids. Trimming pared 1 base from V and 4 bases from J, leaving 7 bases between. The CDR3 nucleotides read TGTGCCAGCAGCTTAGCCTTTACCACCGGGGAGCTGTTTTTT. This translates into CASSLAFTTGELFF.

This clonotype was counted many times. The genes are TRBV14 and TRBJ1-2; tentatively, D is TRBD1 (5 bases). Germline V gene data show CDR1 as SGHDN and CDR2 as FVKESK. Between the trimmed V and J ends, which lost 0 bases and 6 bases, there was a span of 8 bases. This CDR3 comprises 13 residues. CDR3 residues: CASSQDLGDGYTF. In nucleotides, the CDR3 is TGTGCCAGCAGCCAAGATTTAGGGGATGGCTACACCTTC. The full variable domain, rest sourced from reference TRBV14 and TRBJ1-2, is EAGVTQFPSHSVIEKGQTVTLRCDPISGHDNLYWYRRVMGKEIKFLLHFVKESKQDESGMPNNRFLAERTGGTYSTLKVQPAELEDSGVYFCASSQDLGDGYTFGSGTRLTVV.

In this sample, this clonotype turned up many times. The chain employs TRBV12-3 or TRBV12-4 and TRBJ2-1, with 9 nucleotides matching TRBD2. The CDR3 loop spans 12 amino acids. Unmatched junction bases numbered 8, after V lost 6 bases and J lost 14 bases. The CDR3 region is CASRTLAGREFF. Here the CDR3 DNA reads TGTGCCAGCAGGACACTAGCGGGTAGGGAGTTCTTC.

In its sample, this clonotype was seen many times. The CDR3 is CASSVVAGSGYTF. Written as DNA, the CDR3 is TGTGCCAGCAGCGTAGTTGCAGGGTCTGGCTACACCTTC. The V and J genes are TRBV9 and TRBJ1-2, with a weak D call TRBD1 (5 bases). From germline, CDR1 is SGDLS and CDR2 YYNGEE. This CDR3 is 13 amino acids long. Trimming pared 0 bases from V and 7 bases from J, leaving 10 bases between.

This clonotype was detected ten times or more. The DNA of the CDR3 is TGTGCCAGCAGCGACCGCGGGGAAACTGAAGCTTTCTTT. Its protein product is CASSDRGETEAFF. This chain joins TRBV2 and TRBJ1-1, with D unresolved. The CDR3 runs 13 residues. Germline CDR1 is SNHLY and CDR2 is FYNNEI. Trimming removed 6 bases from V and 5 bases from J, with 13 bases in between.

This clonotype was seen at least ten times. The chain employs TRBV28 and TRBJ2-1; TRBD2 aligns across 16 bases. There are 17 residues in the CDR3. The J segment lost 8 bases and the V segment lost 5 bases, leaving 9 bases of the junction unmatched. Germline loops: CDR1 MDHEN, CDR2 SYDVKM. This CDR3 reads CASSGGTSGRVYHEQFF. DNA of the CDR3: TGTGCCAGCAGTGGAGGGACTAGCGGGAGGGTCTATCATGAGCAGTTCTTC.

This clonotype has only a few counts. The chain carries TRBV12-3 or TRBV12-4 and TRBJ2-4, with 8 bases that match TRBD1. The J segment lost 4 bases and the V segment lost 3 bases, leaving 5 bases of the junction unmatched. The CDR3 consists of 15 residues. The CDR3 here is CASSFGQGGKNIQYF. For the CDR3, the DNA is TGTGCCAGCAGTTTCGGACAGGGTGGGAAAAACATTCAGTACTTC.

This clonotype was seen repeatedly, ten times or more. The CDR3, as DNA: TGTGCCAGCGCCGGCGGGATTATGGATACGCAGTATTTT. Translating it yields CASAGGIMDTQYF. This chain joins TRBV12-3 or TRBV12-4 and TRBJ2-3; D may be TRBD2 (6 bases). Trimming removed 8 bases from V and 6 bases from J, with 15 bases in between. The CDR3 extends over 13 amino acids.

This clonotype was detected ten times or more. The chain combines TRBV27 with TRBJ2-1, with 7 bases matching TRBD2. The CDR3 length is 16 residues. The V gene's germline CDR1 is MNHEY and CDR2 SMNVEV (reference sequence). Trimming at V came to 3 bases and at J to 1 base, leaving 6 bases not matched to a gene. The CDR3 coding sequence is TGTGCCAGCAGTTTGGTAGCGGGTCGTTCCTACAATGAGCAGTTCTTC. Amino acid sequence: CASSLVAGRSYNEQFF.

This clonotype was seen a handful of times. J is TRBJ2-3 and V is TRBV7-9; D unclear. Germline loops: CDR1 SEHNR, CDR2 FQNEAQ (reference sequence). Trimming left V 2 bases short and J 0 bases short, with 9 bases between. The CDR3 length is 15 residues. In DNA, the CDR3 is TGTGCCAGCAGCTTAATCGTTAGCAGCACAGATACGCAGTATTTT. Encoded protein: CASSLIVSSTDTQYF. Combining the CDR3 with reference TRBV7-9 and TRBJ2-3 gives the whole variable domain DTGVSQNPRHKITKRGQNVTFRCDPISEHNRLYWYRQTLGQGPEFLTYFQNEAQLEKSRLLSDRFSAERPKGSFSTLEIQRTEQGDSAMYLCASSLIVSSTDTQYFGPGTRLTVL.

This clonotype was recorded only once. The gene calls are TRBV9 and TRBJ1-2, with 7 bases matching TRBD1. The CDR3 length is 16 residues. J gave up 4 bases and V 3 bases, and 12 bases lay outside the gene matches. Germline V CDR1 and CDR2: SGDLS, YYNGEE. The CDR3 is CASSGPPLTGSYGYTF. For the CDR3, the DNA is TGTGCCAGCAGCGGGCCCCCCCTGACAGGGAGCTATGGCTACACCTTC.

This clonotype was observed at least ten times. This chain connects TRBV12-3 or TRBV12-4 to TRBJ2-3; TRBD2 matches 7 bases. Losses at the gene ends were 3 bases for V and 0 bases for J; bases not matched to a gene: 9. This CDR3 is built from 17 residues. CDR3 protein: CASSFGASGPSTDTQYF. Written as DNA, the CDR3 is TGTGCCAGCAGTTTCGGCGCTAGCGGCCCGAGCACAGATACGCAGTATTTT.